These T cell receptor beta chains were read from a single sample in a study of shared clonotypes between healthy human individuals. The assay was immunoSEQ multiplex PCR, and TCRdb's table has in-frame clones only and misses some. The table lists 2 million to 3 million clones, just over 90% of them singletons. Sequencing was carried out using naive CD4+ T cells sorted from blood. The origin of the receptors is a man in his late teens or twenties in good health. Both conserved end residues are part of each CDR3. A D gene is named only where the DNA matches it firmly. The size entry is marked missing in some rows and otherwise reads once, few, many or a size class.

J gene: TRBJ1-5; clone size: -; V gene: TRBV5-1; D gene: -; CDR3 DNA: TGCGCCAGCAGCTGGGGGATCGGTCAGCCCCAGCATTTT; CDR3 protein: CASSWGIGQPQHF
J gene: TRBJ2-2; clone size: -; V gene: TRBV20-1; D gene: -; CDR3 DNA: TGCAGTGCTCCCTCCAGGGGGGAGCTGTTTTTT; CDR3 protein: CSAPSRGELFF
J gene: TRBJ2-1; clone size: -; V gene: TRBV6-5; D gene: TRBD2; CDR3 DNA: TGTGCCAGCAGCGACGCGGCTAGCGGGAAGGATGAGCAGTTCTTC; CDR3 protein: CASSDAASGKDEQFF
J gene: TRBJ1-3; clone size: -; V gene: TRBV2; D gene: -; CDR3 DNA: TGTGCCAGCAGTCGCCGGGACCGACACTCTGGAAACACCATATATTTT; CDR3 protein: CASSRRDRHSGNTIYF
J gene: TRBJ2-5; clone size: -; V gene: TRBV6-1; D gene: TRBD1; CDR3 DNA: TGTGCCAGCAGTGTAACAGGGGCCGGGGAGACCCAGTACTTC; CDR3 protein: CASSVTGAGETQYF
J gene: TRBJ2-5; clone size: -; V gene: TRBV4-1; D gene: -; CDR3 DNA: TGCGCCAGCAGCCGCTTGGGACTCAGCGGTGAGACCCAGTACTTC; CDR3 protein: CASSRLGLSGETQYF
J gene: TRBJ2-7; clone size: -; V gene: TRBV7-2; D gene: -; CDR3 DNA: TGTGCCAGCAGCTCCTCCATGGCGCAGTACTTC; CDR3 protein: CASSSSMAQYF
J gene: TRBJ2-3; clone size: -; V gene: TRBV4-1; D gene: TRBD1; CDR3 DNA: TGCGCCAGCAGCCAAGATCCGGGGACAGGGGTTACGTATTTT; CDR3 protein: CASSQDPGTGVTYF
J gene: TRBJ1-2; clone size: -; V gene: TRBV18; D gene: TRBD1; CDR3 DNA: TGTGCCAGCTCACCGGAGGGGGCGCTTAACTATGGCTACACCTTC; CDR3 protein: CASSPEGALNYGYTF
J gene: TRBJ2-7; clone size: -; V gene: TRBV6-5; D gene: TRBD2; CDR3 DNA: TGTGCCAGCAAAAAGAAGGCTAGCGGGGAGTACGAGCAGTACTTC; CDR3 protein: CASKKKASGEYEQYF
J gene: TRBJ1-2; clone size: -; V gene: TRBV11-2; D gene: -; CDR3 DNA: TGTGCCAGCAGCTTAGACCCGCGCCCGGTTTATGGCTACACCTTC; CDR3 protein: CASSLDPRPVYGYTF
J gene: TRBJ2-7; clone size: -; V gene: TRBV5-1; D gene: -; CDR3 DNA: TGCGCCAGCAGCTTGCCGGGGCGGCCGGGACGGATCTACGAGCAGTACTTC; CDR3 protein: CASSLPGRPGRIYEQYF
J gene: TRBJ2-3; clone size: -; V gene: TRBV6-1; D gene: -; CDR3 DNA: TGTGCCAGCAGTGATGGTAGCCCCACAGATACGCAGTATTTT; CDR3 protein: CASSDGSPTDTQYF
J gene: TRBJ1-6; clone size: -; V gene: TRBV6-5; D gene: TRBD1; CDR3 DNA: TGTGCCAGCAGCAGGGACAGCGAGAATTCACCCCTCCACTTT; CDR3 protein: CASSRDSENSPLHF
J gene: TRBJ2-5; clone size: few; V gene: TRBV7-9; D gene: -; CDR3 DNA: TGTGCCAGCAGCTTTGAGGGAGAGACCCAGTACTTC; CDR3 protein: CASSFEGETQYF
J gene: TRBJ1-4; clone size: -; V gene: TRBV19; D gene: -; CDR3 DNA: TGTGCCAGTAGTACGCGTCGGGGGGGGGATGAAAAACTGTTTTTT; CDR3 protein: CASSTRRGGDEKLFF
J gene: TRBJ1-1; clone size: -; V gene: TRBV7-8; D gene: TRBD1; CDR3 DNA: TGTGCCAGCAGCTTATCCGGGACAGGGGTCACAAGGGCTTTCTTT; CDR3 protein: CASSLSGTGVTRAFF
J gene: TRBJ2-4; clone size: -; V gene: TRBV10-3; D gene: -; CDR3 DNA: TGTGCCATCAGTGAGACTGGGGGACTAGCCAAAAACATTCAGTACTTC; CDR3 protein: CAISETGGLAKNIQYF
J gene: TRBJ2-7; clone size: -; V gene: TRBV5-4; D gene: -; CDR3 DNA: TGTGCCAGCAGCTTGGGGCTCGAGCAGTACTTC; CDR3 protein: CASSLGLEQYF
J gene: TRBJ2-7; clone size: -; V gene: TRBV6-5; D gene: -; CDR3 DNA: TGTGCCAGCAGTTACTCGATGCTCTCAAGGTCCTACGAGCAGTACTTC; CDR3 protein: CASSYSMLSRSYEQYF
J gene: TRBJ2-7; clone size: -; V gene: TRBV5-6; D gene: -; CDR3 DNA: TGTGCCAGCAGCTTGCCAGGGGGGAAGTACGAGCAGTACTTC; CDR3 protein: CASSLPGGKYEQYF
J gene: TRBJ2-3; clone size: -; V gene: TRBV7-2; D gene: -; CDR3 DNA: TGTGCCAGCAGCAGAGGGACATTCAGCACAGATACGCAGTATTTT; CDR3 protein: CASSRGTFSTDTQYF
J gene: TRBJ1-3; clone size: -; V gene: TRBV15; D gene: -; CDR3 DNA: TGTGCCACCAGCAGGTACGGGCCGAGCTCTGGAAACACCATATATTTT; CDR3 protein: CATSRYGPSSGNTIYF
J gene: TRBJ1-5; clone size: -; V gene: TRBV28; D gene: TRBD1; CDR3 DNA: TGTGCCAGCAGTCCAGGGGGGGTGGGTCAGCCCCAGCATTTT; CDR3 protein: CASSPGGVGQPQHF
J gene: TRBJ2-3; clone size: -; V gene: TRBV7-2; D gene: TRBD2; CDR3 DNA: TGTGCCAGCAGCTTAGCGGGGGGGACTACCACAGATACGCAGTATTTT; CDR3 protein: CASSLAGGTTTDTQYF
J gene: TRBJ1-4; clone size: -; V gene: TRBV21-1; D gene: -; CDR3 DNA: TGTGCCAGCAGCATTGGACGGAAGGGTAATGAAAAACTGTTTTTT; CDR3 protein: CASSIGRKGNEKLFF
J gene: TRBJ2-2; clone size: -; V gene: TRBV9; D gene: TRBD2; CDR3 DNA: TGTGCCAGCAGCGGGAGGGGACTACCAGACGGGGAGCTGTTTTTT; CDR3 protein: CASSGRGLPDGELFF